This T cell receptor (beta chain) comes out of a study of blood T cell repertoires in COVID-19. Study-level information: Both acute and convalescent COVID-19 samples were obtained from the United States, Italy and Spain.

In the source study's methods: Reference gene primer amplification gave nucleated cell count estimates. Profiling relied on immunoSEQ multiplex PCR, and the TCRdb table lists in-frame clones only, not all of them. That table gives V, J and clone size, and the DNA gave D and trimming. The sample has about 85,000 clones; 70% to 90% are singletons. Trimming at V came to 0 bases and at J to 8 bases, leaving 8 bases not matched to a gene. Germline CDR1 and CDR2: LNHNV and YYDKDF (reference sequence). The CDR3 sequence is 15 residues long. This sequence was found in a man aged 55 to 70 with acute or convalescent COVID-19. The V gene is TRBV15, the J gene TRBJ1-2; 8 nucleotides line up with TRBD1. Material: peripheral blood. In DNA form, the CDR3 reads TGTGCCACCAGCAGAGATCCTGGACAGGGCTGGGGCTACACCTTC. It yields the protein CATSRDPGQGWGYTF.